Presented here are 18 T cell receptor beta chains from one specimen sequenced in a study of PD-L1 blockade in urothelial cancer. Only in-frame clones appear in the TCRdb table, and some are missing; sequencing was by immunoSEQ multiplex PCR. The sample yields about 33,000 clones, 84% seen once. Stated time point: pretreatment peripheral blood. The input for sequencing was PBMCs, taken around atezolizumab (anti-PD-L1) treatment. Every receptor here comes from a man aged 55 to 70 with urothelial cancer.

The V call is TRBV7-3, the J call TRBJ2-1, with D uncertain. Germline lookup yields CDR1 SGHTA and CDR2 FQGTGA. CDR3 length: 16 amino acids. Trimming removed 1 base at V and 4 bases at J, with 14 bases between. CDR3 sequence reads: CASSLSGGGRYNEQFF. The DNA for the CDR3 is TGTGCCAGCAGCTTAAGTGGTGGCGGCCGGTACAATGAGCAGTTCTTC.

This chain uses TRBV2 with TRBJ2-1, with D unresolved. CDR3 length: 12 residues. Germline-derived CDR1 and CDR2 are SNHLY and FYNNEI. Trimming cost V 6 bases and J 6 bases, with 9 bases left between them. DNA of the CDR3: TGTGCCAGCAGGGTAAACTCCAATGAGCAGTTCTTC. Its protein is CASRVNSNEQFF.

The chain combines TRBV7-2 with TRBJ2-6; weak D call: TRBD1 (6 bases). The germline CDR1 and CDR2 sequences are SGHTA and FQGNSA. Deletions cut 1 base from V and 0 bases from J, with 13 bases between. The CDR3 is 18 amino acids. The CDR3 loop is CASSLVGGRRSGANVLTF. Written as DNA, the CDR3 is TGTGCCAGCAGCTTAGTTGGGGGCCGCCGCTCTGGGGCCAACGTCCTGACTTTC. The variable domain in full, completed from reference TRBV7-2 and TRBJ2-6, reads GAGVSQSPSNKVTEKGKDVELRCDPISGHTALYWYRQSLGQGLEFLIYFQGNSAPDKSGLPSDRFSAERTGGSVSTLTIQRTQQEDSAVYLCASSLVGGRRSGANVLTFGAGSRLTVL.

This sequence joins TRBV19 and TRBJ2-1; D perhaps matches TRBD2 (5 bases). Between the trimmed V and J ends, which lost 4 bases and 0 bases, there was a span of 13 bases. The CDR3 contains 16 residues. Germline CDR1 reads LNHDA; CDR2 reads SQIVND (reference sequence). The CDR3 DNA reads as TGTGCCAGTAGTACCCCCCGCGGGTTCTCCTACAATGAGCAGTTCTTC. Translation gives CASSTPRGFSYNEQFF.

V gene TRBV5-1 combines with J gene TRBJ2-3; 7 nucleotides align to TRBD1. This CDR3 is 15 amino acids long. Germline CDR1 SGHRS, CDR2 YFSETQ. Trimming removed 2 bases from V and 6 bases from J; junction bases left unmatched: 9. The CDR3 bases are TGCGCCAGCAGCTTACCGGGACAGTCCATGGATACGCAGTATTTT. Translation: CASSLPGQSMDTQYF. Full variable domain (outside the CDR3, taken from reference TRBV5-1 and TRBJ2-3): KAGVTQTPRYLIKTRGQQVTLSCSPISGHRSVSWYQQTPGQGLQFLFEYFSETQRNKGNFPGRFSGRQFSNSRSEMNVSTLELGDSALYLCASSLPGQSMDTQYFGPGTRLTVL.

The gene calls are TRBV5-1 and TRBJ2-7; 7 bases match TRBD1. Looked up from germline, CDR1 is SGHRS and CDR2 is YFSETQ. The CDR3 consists of 13 residues. The junction had 3 bases not matched to a gene; V was cut back by 0 bases and J by 6 bases. CDR3: CASSLVAGGEQYF. The CDR3 coding sequence is TGCGCCAGCAGCTTGGTGGCAGGGGGCGAGCAGTACTTC.

In this sample, this clone turned up a few times. V is TRBV7-9 and J is TRBJ1-1; TRBD1 is a possible D gene (5 bases). Germline values: CDR1 SEHNR, CDR2 FQNEAQ (reference sequence). This CDR3 region has 14 residues. Trimming removed 8 bases from V and 0 bases from J, with 13 bases in between. The CDR3 DNA reads as TGTGCCAGCGGTCTGGGGGGACTGAACACTGAAGCTTTCTTT. Its translation: CASGLGGLNTEAFF.

This chain uses TRBV5-1 with TRBJ1-1; TRBD1 might be the D (6 bases). This CDR3 region has 15 residues. Trimming removed 6 bases at V and 4 bases at J, with 19 bases between. Per germline, CDR1 SGHRS and CDR2 YFSETQ. CDR3: CASTRGGEGGTEAFF. The DNA for the CDR3 is TGCGCCAGCACCCGAGGGGGGGAGGGGGGCACTGAAGCTTTCTTT.

The chain couples TRBV5-5 to TRBJ2-1, with 14 bases that match TRBD2. The V segment lost 0 bases and the J segment 9 bases; nucleotides outside the gene matches: 8. This CDR3 region has 17 residues. Germline CDR1 and CDR2: SGHKS and YYEKEE (reference sequence). The CDR3 region is CASSLVGTSGRGGEQFF. The CDR3 DNA follows: TGTGCCAGCAGCTTGGTAGGGACTAGCGGGAGAGGTGGTGAGCAGTTCTTC.

V and J are TRBV5-1 and TRBJ2-1; 9 nucleotides align to TRBD2. The CDR3 is made up of 16 amino acids. Germline-derived CDR1 and CDR2 are SGHRS and YFSETQ. V gave up 1 base and J gave up 7 bases; unmatched junction bases: 9. The CDR3 loop is CASSLHIAGVGNEQFF. Written as DNA, the CDR3 is TGCGCCAGCAGCTTGCATATAGCGGGAGTCGGGAATGAGCAGTTCTTC.

The chain links TRBV5-1 to TRBJ2-2, with 9 bases aligning to TRBD1. J lost 4 bases, V lost 6 bases, and 1 base had no gene match. The CDR3 covers 13 residues. Germline CDR1 SGHRS, CDR2 YFSETQ. CDR3 sequence: CASTDRGTGELFF. CDR3 DNA sequence: TGCGCCAGCACGGACAGGGGCACCGGGGAGCTGTTTTTT.

This clone occurred once. The CDR3 reads CASSGSGQPHAEAFF. Here the CDR3 DNA reads TGCGCCAGCAGTGGGTCGGGACAGCCGCACGCTGAAGCTTTCTTT. V gene TRBV10-2 combines with J gene TRBJ1-1; 7 bases are a match to TRBD1. Trimming removed 4 bases from V and 6 bases from J; junction bases left unmatched: 11. The CDR3 is 15 amino acids. Germline CDR1 reads WSHSY; CDR2 reads SAAADI.

This chain connects TRBV2 to TRBJ1-5; TRBD1 matches at 7 bases. Looked up from germline, CDR1 is SNHLY and CDR2 is FYNNEI. The CDR3 covers 15 residues. V was pared by 6 bases and J by 3 bases, with 8 bases of the junction left unmatched. CDR3 sequence: CASRLQGGLNQPQHF. CDR3 nucleotides: TGTGCCAGCAGGTTACAAGGGGGCCTCAATCAGCCCCAGCATTTT.

This clone was found once. The V and J genes are TRBV7-2 and TRBJ1-4; maybe TRBD1 (6 bases). The CDR3 has 15 amino acids. Trimming stripped 5 bases from V and 6 bases from J, with 16 bases between. CDR1 and CDR2 (germline): SGHTA, FQGNSA. The CDR3 region is CASSRSTGTYEKLFF. For the CDR3, the DNA is TGTGCCAGCAGCAGGTCCACCGGGACATATGAAAAACTGTTTTTT.

This clone showed up just a few times. The gene calls are TRBV9 and TRBJ2-7; 12 positions match TRBD2. The CDR3 contains 16 residues. Germline V CDR1 and CDR2: SGDLS, YYNGEE. V lost 4 bases, J lost 3 bases, and 8 bases stayed unmatched. CDR3 in amino acids: CASSPHSSGRDYEQYF. As DNA, the CDR3 is TGTGCCAGCAGCCCCCACTCTAGCGGGAGGGACTACGAGCAGTACTTC.

V is TRBV15 and J is TRBJ2-1, with D hard to call. Germline CDR1 is LNHNV and CDR2 is YYDKDF (reference sequence). The CDR3 is 13 residues long. Trimming removed 5 bases at V and 7 bases at J, with 12 bases between. CDR3 amino acids: CATSRRLDNEQFF. CDR3 coding DNA: TGTGCCACCAGCCGGCGACTCGATAATGAGCAGTTCTTC.

The V gene is TRBV7-2, the J gene TRBJ2-7, with TRBD1 matching over 8 bases. V dropped 5 bases and J dropped 7; count of bases not matched to a gene: 10. The CDR3 consists of 14 residues. Germline CDR1 reads SGHTA; CDR2 reads FQGNSA. CDR3 amino acids: CASSTRTGPGEQYF. The CDR3 nucleotides are TGTGCCAGCAGCACCAGGACAGGGCCGGGGGAGCAGTACTTC.

The CDR3 is CASSELPWDRVVDYGYTF. The CDR3 nucleotides are TGTGCCAGCAGTGAATTGCCCTGGGACAGGGTCGTCGACTATGGCTACACCTTC. This sequence joins TRBV2 and TRBJ1-2, with 9 bases that match TRBD1. The CDR3 consists of 18 residues. Germline V gives CDR1 SNHLY, CDR2 FYNNEI. Trimming took 2 bases from V and 3 from J; bases not matched to a gene: 13.